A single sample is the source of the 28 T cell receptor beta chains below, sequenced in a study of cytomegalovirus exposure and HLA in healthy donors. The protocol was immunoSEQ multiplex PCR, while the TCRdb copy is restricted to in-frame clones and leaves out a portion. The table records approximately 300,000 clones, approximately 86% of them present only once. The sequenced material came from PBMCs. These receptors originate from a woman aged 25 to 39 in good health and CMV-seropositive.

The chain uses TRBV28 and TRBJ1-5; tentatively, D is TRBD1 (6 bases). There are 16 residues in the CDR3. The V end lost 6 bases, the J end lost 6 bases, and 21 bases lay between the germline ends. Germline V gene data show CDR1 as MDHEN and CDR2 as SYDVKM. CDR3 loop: CASRPTPIRGLQPQHF. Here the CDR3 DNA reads TGTGCCAGCAGACCTACACCAATCAGGGGCCTTCAGCCCCAGCATTTT.

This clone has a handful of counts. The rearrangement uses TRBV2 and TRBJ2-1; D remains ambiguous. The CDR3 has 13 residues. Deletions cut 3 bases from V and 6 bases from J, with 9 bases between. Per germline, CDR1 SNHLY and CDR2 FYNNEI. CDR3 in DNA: TGTGCCAGCAGTGAGCGGCAGATCAATGAGCAGTTCTTC. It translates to CASSERQINEQFF. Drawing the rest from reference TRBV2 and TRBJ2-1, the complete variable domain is EPEVTQTPSHQVTQMGQEVILRCVPISNHLYFYWYRQILGQKVEFLVSFYNNEISEKSEIFDDQFSVERPDGSNFTLKIRSTKLEDSAMYFCASSERQINEQFFGPGTRLTVL.

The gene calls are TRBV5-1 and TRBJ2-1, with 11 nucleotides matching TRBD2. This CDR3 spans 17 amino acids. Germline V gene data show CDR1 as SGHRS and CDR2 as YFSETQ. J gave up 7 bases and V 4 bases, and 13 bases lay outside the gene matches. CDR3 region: CASSREMSSGGLNEQFF. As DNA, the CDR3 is TGCGCCAGCAGCCGGGAGATGTCTAGCGGGGGGTTAAATGAGCAGTTCTTC.

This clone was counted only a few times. The chain's CDR3 is CASSEGRIRGNTIYF. As DNA, the CDR3 is TGTGCCAGCAGTGAGGGGCGAATTCGGGGAAACACCATATATTTT. The J gene is TRBJ1-3, the V gene TRBV2; a weak D match, TRBD1 (5 bases). CDR1 and CDR2 from the germline V gene are SNHLY and FYNNEI. The CDR3 is 15 amino acids. Trimming removed 3 bases from V and 4 bases from J, with 13 bases in between.

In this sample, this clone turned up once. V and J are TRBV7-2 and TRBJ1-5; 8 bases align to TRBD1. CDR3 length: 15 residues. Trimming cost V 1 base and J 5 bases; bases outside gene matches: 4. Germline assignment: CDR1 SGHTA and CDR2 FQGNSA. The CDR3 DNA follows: TGTGCCAGCAGCTTAGGGACAGGGAACTATCAGCCCCAGCATTTT. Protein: CASSLGTGNYQPQHF.

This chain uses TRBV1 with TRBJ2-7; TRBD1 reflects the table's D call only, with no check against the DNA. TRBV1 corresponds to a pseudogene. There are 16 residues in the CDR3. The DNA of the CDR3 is TGCACCAGCAGCCAAGGCCGGACAGAGCATCGCTACGAGCAGTACTTC. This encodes CTSSQGRTEHRYEQYF.

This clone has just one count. The CDR3: CASSVRTGLDEQYF. CDR3 DNA sequence: TGTGCCAGCAGTGTGAGGACAGGGCTAGACGAGCAGTACTTC. The rearrangement uses TRBV2 and TRBJ2-7; 8 positions agree with TRBD1. Trimming at V came to 4 bases and at J to 5 bases, leaving 7 bases not matched to a gene. This CDR3 comprises 14 residues. CDR1 is SNHLY and CDR2 is FYNNEI in the germline V gene.

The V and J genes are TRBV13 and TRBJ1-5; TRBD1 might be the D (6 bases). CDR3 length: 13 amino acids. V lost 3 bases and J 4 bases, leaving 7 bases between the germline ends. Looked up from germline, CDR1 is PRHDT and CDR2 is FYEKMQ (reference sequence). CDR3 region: CASSLDRNQPQHF. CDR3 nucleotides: TGTGCCAGCAGCTTGGACAGAAATCAGCCCCAGCATTTT. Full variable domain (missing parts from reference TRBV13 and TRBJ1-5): AAGVIQSPRHLIKEKRETATLKCYPIPRHDTVYWYQQGPGQDPQFLISFYEKMQSDKGSIPDRFSAQQFSDYHSELNMSSLELGDSALYFCASSLDRNQPQHFGDGTRLSIL.

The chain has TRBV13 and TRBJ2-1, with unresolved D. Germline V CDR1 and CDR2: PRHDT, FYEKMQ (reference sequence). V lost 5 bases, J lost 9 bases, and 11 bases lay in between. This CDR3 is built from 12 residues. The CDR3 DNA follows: TGTGCCAGCAGCCCCGGATTAGGTGAGCAGTTCTTC. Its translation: CASSPGLGEQFF.

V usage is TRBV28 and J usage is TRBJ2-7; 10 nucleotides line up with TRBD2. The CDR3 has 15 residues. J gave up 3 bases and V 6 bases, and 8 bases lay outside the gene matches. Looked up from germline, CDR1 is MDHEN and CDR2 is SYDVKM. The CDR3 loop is CASRLGLADLYEQYF. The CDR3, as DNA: TGTGCCAGCAGACTCGGACTAGCGGACCTCTACGAGCAGTACTTC.

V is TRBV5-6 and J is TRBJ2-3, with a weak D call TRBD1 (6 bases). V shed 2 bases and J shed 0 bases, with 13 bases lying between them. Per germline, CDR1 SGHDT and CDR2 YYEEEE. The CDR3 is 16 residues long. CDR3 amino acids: CASSLTGSSSTDTQYF. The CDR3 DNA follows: TGTGCCAGCAGCTTAACAGGGAGTTCAAGCACAGATACGCAGTATTTT.

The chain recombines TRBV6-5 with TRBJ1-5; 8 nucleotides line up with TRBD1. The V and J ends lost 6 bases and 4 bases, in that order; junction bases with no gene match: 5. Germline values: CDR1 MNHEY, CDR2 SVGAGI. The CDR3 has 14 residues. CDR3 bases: TGTGCCAGCAGGGTAACAGGGGGGAATCAGCCCCAGCATTTT. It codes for CASRVTGGNQPQHF.

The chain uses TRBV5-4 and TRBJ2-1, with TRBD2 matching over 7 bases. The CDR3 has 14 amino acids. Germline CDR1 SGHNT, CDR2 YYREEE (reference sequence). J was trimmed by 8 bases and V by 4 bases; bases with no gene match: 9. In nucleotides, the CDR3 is TGTGCCAGCAGCCCCAGATATCTAGCGGATGAGCAGTTCTTC. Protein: CASSPRYLADEQFF.

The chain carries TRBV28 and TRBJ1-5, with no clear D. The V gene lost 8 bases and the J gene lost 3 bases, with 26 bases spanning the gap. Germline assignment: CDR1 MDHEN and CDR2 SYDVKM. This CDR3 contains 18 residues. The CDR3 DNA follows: TGTGCCAGCTTCGGTCCGGAGTGGGATCTAAAACCCAATCAGCCCCAGCATTTT. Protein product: CASFGPEWDLKPNQPQHF. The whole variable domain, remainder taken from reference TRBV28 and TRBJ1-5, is DVKVTQSSRYLVKRTGEKVFLECVQDMDHENMFWYRQDPGLGLRLIYFSYDVKMKEKGDIPEGYSVSREKKERFSLILESASTNQTSMYLCASFGPEWDLKPNQPQHFGDGTRLSIL.

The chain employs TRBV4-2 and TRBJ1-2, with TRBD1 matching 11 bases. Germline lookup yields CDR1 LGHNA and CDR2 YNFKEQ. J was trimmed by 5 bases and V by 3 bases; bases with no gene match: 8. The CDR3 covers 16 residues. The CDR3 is CASSQRPGQGVYGYTF. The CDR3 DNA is TGTGCCAGCAGCCAGAGGCCGGGACAGGGGGTTTATGGCTACACCTTC.

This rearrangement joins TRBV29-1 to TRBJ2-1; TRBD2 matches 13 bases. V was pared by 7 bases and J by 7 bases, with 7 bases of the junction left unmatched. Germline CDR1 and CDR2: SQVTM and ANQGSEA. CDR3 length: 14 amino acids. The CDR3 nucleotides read TGCAGCGCGAGACTAGCGGGGGGCAGGAATGAGCAGTTCTTC. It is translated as CSARLAGGRNEQFF.

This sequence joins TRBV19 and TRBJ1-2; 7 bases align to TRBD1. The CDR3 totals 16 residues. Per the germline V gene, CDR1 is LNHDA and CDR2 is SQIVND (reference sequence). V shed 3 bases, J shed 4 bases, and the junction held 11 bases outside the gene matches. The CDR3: CASSIRTVDRAYGYTF. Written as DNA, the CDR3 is TGTGCCAGTAGTATTCGCACCGTCGACAGGGCCTATGGCTACACCTTC.

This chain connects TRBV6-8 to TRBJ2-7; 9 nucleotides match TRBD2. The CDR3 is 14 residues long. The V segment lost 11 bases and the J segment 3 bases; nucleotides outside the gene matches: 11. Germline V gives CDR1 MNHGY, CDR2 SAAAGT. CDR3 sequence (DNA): TGTGCCCCTAGACGGACTAGCGACAACTACGAGCAGTACTTC. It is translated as CAPRRTSDNYEQYF.

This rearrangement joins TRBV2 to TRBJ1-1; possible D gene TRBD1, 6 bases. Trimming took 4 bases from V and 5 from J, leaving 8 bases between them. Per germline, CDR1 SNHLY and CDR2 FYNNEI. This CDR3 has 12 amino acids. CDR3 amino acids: CASSGGQTEAFF. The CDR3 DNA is TGTGCCAGCAGTGGGGGGCAGACTGAAGCTTTCTTT.

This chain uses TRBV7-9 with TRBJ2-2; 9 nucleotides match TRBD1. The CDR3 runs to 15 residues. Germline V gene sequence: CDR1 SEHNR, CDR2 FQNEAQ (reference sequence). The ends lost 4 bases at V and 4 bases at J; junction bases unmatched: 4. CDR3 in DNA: TGTGCCAGCAGCTCGACAGGGGGTGCCACCGGGGAGCTGTTTTTT. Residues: CASSSTGGATGELFF.

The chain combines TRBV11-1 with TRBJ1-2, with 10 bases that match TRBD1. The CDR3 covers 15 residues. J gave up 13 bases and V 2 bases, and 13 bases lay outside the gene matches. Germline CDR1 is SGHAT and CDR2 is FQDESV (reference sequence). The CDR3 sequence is CASSLLGQGERGCTF. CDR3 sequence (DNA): TGTGCCAGCAGCTTATTAGGACAGGGGGAGCGCGGTTGCACCTTC.

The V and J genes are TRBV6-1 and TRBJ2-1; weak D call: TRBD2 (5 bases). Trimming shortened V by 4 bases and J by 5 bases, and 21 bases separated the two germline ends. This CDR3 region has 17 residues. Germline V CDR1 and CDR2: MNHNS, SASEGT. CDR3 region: CASSAWTGLPSHNEQFF. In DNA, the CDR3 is TGTGCCAGCAGTGCTTGGACGGGGTTGCCCTCACACAATGAGCAGTTCTTC.

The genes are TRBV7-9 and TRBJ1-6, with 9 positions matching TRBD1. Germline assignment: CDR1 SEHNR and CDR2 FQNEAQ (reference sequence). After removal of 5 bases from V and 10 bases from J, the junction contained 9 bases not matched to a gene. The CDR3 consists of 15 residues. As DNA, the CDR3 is TGTGCCAGCAGCGCCCGGGACAGGGAGGGATCACCCCTCCACTTT. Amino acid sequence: CASSARDREGSPLHF.

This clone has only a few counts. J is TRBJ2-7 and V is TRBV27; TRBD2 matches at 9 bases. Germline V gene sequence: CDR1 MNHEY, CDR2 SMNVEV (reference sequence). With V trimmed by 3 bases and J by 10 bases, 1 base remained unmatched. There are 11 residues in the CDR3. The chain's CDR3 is CASSLGTSQYF. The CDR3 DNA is TGTGCCAGCAGTTTGGGGACTAGCCAGTACTTC.

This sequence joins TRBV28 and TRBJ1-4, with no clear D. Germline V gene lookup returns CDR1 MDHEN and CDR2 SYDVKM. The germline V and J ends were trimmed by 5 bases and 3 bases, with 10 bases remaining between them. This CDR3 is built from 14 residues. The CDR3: CASSPHGSNEKLFF. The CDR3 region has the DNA TGTGCCAGCAGTCCACACGGATCTAATGAAAAACTGTTTTTT.

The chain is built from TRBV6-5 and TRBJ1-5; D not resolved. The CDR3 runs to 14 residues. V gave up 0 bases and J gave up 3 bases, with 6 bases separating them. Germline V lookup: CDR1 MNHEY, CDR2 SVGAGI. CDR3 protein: CASSYSMSNQPQHF. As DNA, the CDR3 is TGTGCCAGCAGTTACTCGATGTCCAATCAGCCCCAGCATTTT.

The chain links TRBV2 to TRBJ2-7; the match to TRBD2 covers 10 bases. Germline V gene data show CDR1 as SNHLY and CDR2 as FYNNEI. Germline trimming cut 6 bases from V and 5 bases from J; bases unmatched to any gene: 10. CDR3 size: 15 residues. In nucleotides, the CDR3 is TGTGCCAGCAGGGGACTAGCGACCTTGTGGGACGAGCAGTACTTC. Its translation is CASRGLATLWDEQYF.

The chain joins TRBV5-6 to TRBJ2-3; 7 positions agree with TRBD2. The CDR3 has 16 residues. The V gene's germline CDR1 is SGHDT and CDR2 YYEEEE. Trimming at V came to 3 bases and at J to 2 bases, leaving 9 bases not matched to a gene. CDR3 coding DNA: TGTGCCAGCAGCTCCGGGGGGACTCAATTCACAGATACGCAGTATTTT. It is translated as CASSSGGTQFTDTQYF.